These T cell receptor beta chains were read from a single sample in a study of siplizumab effects on memory and regulatory T cells. Clones were read by immunoSEQ multiplex PCR, and TCRdb kept only the in-frame ones, dropping some. The data show around 65,000 clones, roughly 85% seen once. Sequencing was done on a sample of memory CD4+ T cells sorted from blood. The receptor set was obtained from a human donor in good health. CDR3s include the opening cysteine and the closing phenylalanine or tryptophan. Fields, in order: clone size, V gene, J gene, CDR3 protein. Some rows mark clone size as missing; the rest say once, few, many or name a class of expanded clone.

clone_size: NA
v_call: TRBV7-9
j_call: TRBJ1-1
cdr3_aa: CASSFGLNTEAFF

clone_size: NA
v_call: TRBV4-3
j_call: TRBJ1-2
cdr3_aa: CASSQAGIGGYTF

clone_size: NA
v_call: TRBV5-1
j_call: TRBJ1-1
cdr3_aa: CASSFSGTGGIGAFF

clone_size: NA
v_call: TRBV10-3
j_call: TRBJ2-3
cdr3_aa: CATGRGPTDTQYF

clone_size: NA
v_call: TRBV7-2
j_call: TRBJ2-1
cdr3_aa: CASSPRGGATNNEQFF

clone_size: NA
v_call: TRBV5-1
j_call: TRBJ1-3
cdr3_aa: CASSAQGSGGNTIYF

clone_size: NA
v_call: TRBV4-1
j_call: TRBJ1-5
cdr3_aa: CASSPGPGRNQPQHF

clone_size: once
v_call: TRBV6-5
j_call: TRBJ1-2
cdr3_aa: CASSYPGRPGGYTF

clone_size: few
v_call: TRBV7-2
j_call: TRBJ1-3
cdr3_aa: CASSPSSTIYF

clone_size: once
v_call: TRBV5-1
j_call: TRBJ2-1
cdr3_aa: CASRLGGSSYNEQFF

clone_size: NA
v_call: TRBV2
j_call: TRBJ2-3
cdr3_aa: CASSEAPGRGPDTQYF

clone_size: once
v_call: TRBV18
j_call: TRBJ1-1
cdr3_aa: CASSPQGTGGERNTEAFF

clone_size: NA
v_call: TRBV7-2
j_call: TRBJ2-3
cdr3_aa: CASSSPSPGTQYF

clone_size: NA
v_call: TRBV6-4
j_call: TRBJ2-1
cdr3_aa: CASSDAQGGQFF

clone_size: once
v_call: TRBV5-1
j_call: TRBJ2-7
cdr3_aa: CASSLSGDSYEQYF

clone_size: NA
v_call: TRBV6-5
j_call: NA
cdr3_aa: CASSYSEGTSYEQYF

clone_size: NA
v_call: TRBV19
j_call: TRBJ1-1
cdr3_aa: CASSMGRNTEAFF

clone_size: NA
v_call: TRBV7-9
j_call: TRBJ1-3
cdr3_aa: CATKTTGNTIYF

clone_size: NA
v_call: TRBV18
j_call: TRBJ1-4
cdr3_aa: CASSPQNNEKLFF

clone_size: NA
v_call: TRBV2
j_call: TRBJ1-2
cdr3_aa: CASSFDPNRVHYGYTF

clone_size: NA
v_call: TRBV7-2
j_call: NA
cdr3_aa: CASSRRGGSSYEQYF

clone_size: NA
v_call: TRBV6-6
j_call: TRBJ1-6
cdr3_aa: CASIGGQGLRPLHF

clone_size: medium-sized
v_call: TRBV9
j_call: TRBJ2-3
cdr3_aa: CASSVVSSTDTQYF

clone_size: NA
v_call: TRBV7-6
j_call: TRBJ1-4
cdr3_aa: CASSLATGVGTNEKLFF

clone_size: few
v_call: TRBV7-2
j_call: TRBJ2-7
cdr3_aa: CASSLGQRGNDEQYF

clone_size: NA
v_call: TRBV5-1
j_call: TRBJ1-2
cdr3_aa: CATATGDRVYGYTF